This T cell receptor (beta chain) was identified in a study of cytomegalovirus exposure and HLA in healthy donors (dated 2017 in TCRdb). Background for the entire study: An earlier analysis of about 530 of the donors reported over 250 Gb of sequence data and 117 million unique TCR beta sequences obtained from some 200 million T cells. About 300 gigabases of sequencing data and around 85 million unique TCR sequences made up an early release that covered under 750 HLA-typed donors. Of the 398 genotyped donors, around 81% fell in the genetic ancestry cluster associated with self-reported Caucasian donors. The aim of the study was to test whether cataloging public T cell receptors could identify signatures of past pathogen exposure. The study used immunosequencing to profile the T cell repertoires of approximately 650 subjects and linked those repertoires to cytomegalovirus serostatus. Along with the approximately 700-subject first cohort, a separate validation cohort of around 120 different subjects was used. To predict cytomegalovirus infection status, the study combined high-throughput TCR immunosequencing, statistical association of individual TCRs with disease status, and machine learning. A later analysis re-analyzed previously published TCR beta repertoires from hundreds of donors and added high-resolution HLA genotyping to study TCR occurrence patterns. Rather than using new phenotypic data, the later analysis identified candidate immune exposures from TCR beta sequences and from how often those sequences occurred across donors. In an earlier analysis of 500 to 650 of the donors, high-throughput TCR beta sequencing was used to judge whether each TCR beta V gene segment behaved as functional or pseudogenic. Alongside the repertoire data, information on donor age, sex, ethnicity and CMV serostatus was compiled. A later genetic analysis used genome-wide SNP genotypes for about 60% of the roughly 670 donors, treating that subset as a discovery cohort. All discovery cohort repertoires had been generated using a single sequencing platform. Class I and class II HLA loci were covered by the typing at four-digit resolution. Typing coverage differed by locus: A, B, C, DRB1 and DQB1 were typed in about 629-640 donors, DQA1 in about 500, DPA1 in 600 to 610, and DPB1 in 472. About five DR-DQ haplotypes were treated as single units for association and clustering because of strong linkage in the cohort. Among roughly 400 genotyped donors of the cohort, an average of roughly 230,000 unique TCR beta nucleotide sequences was sequenced per donor, of which about 18% were non-productive.

The library was generated by the immunoSEQ multiplex PCR assay. The multiplex PCR relied on a mix of 60 forward primers for TCR Vbeta segments and 13 reverse primers for TCR Jbeta segments. The CDR3 region of rearranged TCR beta genes was amplified from genomic DNA by a multiplex PCR assay. Amplified TCR beta libraries were sequenced as 87-base-pair reads on the Illumina HiSeq System. The authors' pipeline ran thus. Across the 670 or so repertoires, a later analysis counted 80 million or so unique TCR beta chains, 9.5 million to 12 million of which were shared by at least two donors. Raw reads were error-corrected and collapsed into unique sequences with a nearest-neighbor algorithm that merged closely related sequences to remove PCR and sequencing errors. To assign V, D and J gene segments, CDR3 sequences were aligned to IMGT reference sequences. For a sequence to be retained, a match of at least six nucleotides to both a V gene segment and a J gene segment was required. A rearrangement was called productive if the CDR3 had no stop codons and remained in frame with V and J, and every other rearrangement was called non-productive. CDR3 was defined according to IMGT convention as the region running from the second conserved V-encoded cysteine to the conserved J-encoded phenylalanine. In an earlier analysis of around 600 of the donors, sequences lacking an unambiguous match to a single V gene segment were excluded. An earlier analysis of 500 to 600 of the donors classified V segments as functional when productive rearrangements were above 56.7% and as segregating when the standard deviation between donors was above 5%. To diagnose cytomegalovirus status from the catalog of TCR beta chain sequences, a statistical classification framework was built. In a later analysis, TCR nucleotide sequences were compared against IMGT/GENE-DB human TR gene sequences so that V and J genes could be assigned. The TCRdist pipeline was used in a later analysis to assign CDR3 sequences and most-parsimonious VDJ recombination scenarios. In a later analysis, every TCR beta chain was defined by the combination of its CDR3 amino acid sequence and its V-gene family, and reads without a unique V-gene family were dropped. In a later analysis, 550 to 650 highly shared, low-generation-probability nucleotide sequences were removed to address suspected cross-contamination and a sequencing artifact. In a later analysis, a clonal expansion index was calculated for each public chain from normalized within-repertoire ranks of inferred template counts. Generation probabilities in a later analysis came from a VDJ recombination model fitted to out-of-frame rearrangements, and those results were checked against IGoR. A later analysis scored TCR-TCR, TCR-HLA and TCR-CMV co-occurrence with hypergeometric tests, applying a repertoire-size bias correction to TCR pairs. A later analysis estimated false discovery rates by permuting HLA or CMV assignments 20 times. In a later analysis, co-occurring TCRs were grouped with DBSCAN, and TCRdist sequence similarity was added when clustering was performed within HLA-allele-positive subsets. Repertoires with fewer than 30,000 or more than 120,000 public chains, plus five repertoires with anomalous nucleotide sharing, were excluded from co-occurrence clustering. The immuneACCESS repertoire file appears here via TCRdb, limited to in-frame rearrangements. These files lack a portion of the clones; in checked studies, under half of the deficit traces to unresolved V genes, and the cause of the others is not known. The V and J calls and clone size are taken from that table; D and trimming were inferred from the DNA. The sample table records about 130,000 clones; around 83% of these occur just once. In total, the top ten clones hold roughly 2.6% of the sample.

The cohort was made up of 666 healthy bone marrow donors. At the time of sampling, every cohort member was nominally healthy, though immune exposures that went unrecorded were likely present. The donor was CMV seronegative and was included in the group of around 320 seronegative cohort members. Each donor provided a peripheral blood sample, and peripheral blood mononuclear cells were used for TCR beta sequencing. Genomic DNA extraction from the blood cell samples was performed with the Qiagen DNeasy Blood Extraction Kit. General study outcomes and caveats: Some IMGT-functional V segments, including TRBV6-2 and TRBV6-3, could not be distinguished by the 87-base-pair reads and were therefore excluded. The only immune exposure information available for the cohort was CMV serostatus. This cohort had only TCR beta chains sequenced, and the lack of alpha or paired-chain data limited which features could be detected. Roughly uniform sequencing depth across donors was assumed in presence/absence analyses, although this assumption may not hold. Specific HLA alleles were associated with 15,000 to 20,000 TCR beta sequences at a false discovery rate of 0.05 in a later analysis. According to a later analysis, parvovirus B19, influenza, CMV and Epstein-Barr virus appeared linked to several top co-occurrence clusters. In an earlier analysis of 450 to 750 of the donors, most TCR beta V segments appeared in productive rearrangements about 87% or about 30% of the time, broadly matching IMGT annotations. Because counts were too low, approximately 18 rarely observed V segments, including chromosome 9 orphons, were excluded from the earlier analysis of roughly 580 of the donors. Correlated functional status among segregating V segments might reflect linkage disequilibrium, but an unknown experimental factor could not be ruled out. In the study, around 150 TCR beta chains were listed as associated with cytomegalovirus. V-gene and J-gene trimming of TCR beta chains was associated with a missense DCLRE1C variant in a later genetic analysis, and the association was replicated in an independent cohort. According to a later analysis, most CMV-associated TCR beta chains appeared to be HLA-restricted, and the HLA associations seemed to be driven largely by CMV exposure. In a later genetic analysis, fewer N-insertions in productive TCRs were reported among donors in an Asian-associated ancestry cluster than the roughly 700-donor mean. Most TCR sequences were observed very rarely across donors, whereas some public TCRs were present in many individuals. According to the authors, the approach could potentially be generalized to other disease states and immunological phenotypes. Because some donors lacked HLA typing at each locus, the association tests relied only on the typed subset. The sequencing pipeline was judged likely to have produced a cluster of highly shared sequence variants as a technical artifact. When HLA alleles, especially DR and DQ, strongly co-occurred, TCR associations were difficult to assign to individual alleles. A later analysis found that HLA-associated TCR beta chains were more clonally expanded and had lower generation probabilities than equally common non-associated chains. Three of the identified cytomegalovirus-associated TCR beta chains were confirmed in vitro to be specific for cytomegalovirus antigens. In a later analysis, TCR association rates were found to vary across HLA loci, with the most associated TCRs seen for DRB1 alleles and the fewest for HLA-C alleles. A further reported finding was that TCR beta sequences accurately predicted the HLA-A and HLA-B alleles for most subjects in the first cohort. In both the original and validation cohorts, the classifier was reported to diagnose cytomegalovirus status with high specificity and sensitivity.

Comment on this clone: Its antigen remains undetermined. Per-nucleotide qualities are absent, and no much larger clonotype sits a single base away.

Here V drops 0 bases and J drops 3 bases, and the junction holds 8 bases not matched to any gene. The CDR3 contains 16 residues, cysteine and phenylalanine counted. The only DNA kept is the CDR3, 48 bases in frame from the first base. CDR1 and CDR2 are read off the germline V gene (reference sequence) as LNHNV and YYDKDF. The receptor comes from a man in his fifties or sixties in good health and CMV-seronegative. Sequencing input: PBMCs. Here the chain combines TRBV15 and TRBJ2-7; 7 of the junction bases match TRBD1. The encoded CDR3 is CATSRDFGQALYEQYF. The nucleotide sequence reads as follows: TGTGCCACCAGCAGAGATTTCGGACAGGCTCTCTACGAGCAGTACTTC.